What follows are 21 T cell receptor beta chains derived from one specimen sequenced in a study of blood T cell repertoires in COVID-19. Sequencing used immunoSEQ multiplex PCR; TCRdb keeps in-frame clones, though not all of them. The repertoire holds some 520,000 clones, roughly nine tenths seen once, with about 1% in the top ten. The source material was peripheral blood. These receptor sequences come from a man aged 18 to 29 with COVID-19, enrolled during active disease.

V gene TRBV5-1 combines with J gene TRBJ1-4; D is unresolved. The CDR3 has 14 amino acids. Germline CDR1 reads SGHRS; CDR2 reads YFSETQ. V dropped 4 bases and J dropped 0 bases, with 7 bases sitting between them. The CDR3 spells CASSEGTTNEKLFF. In DNA form, the CDR3 reads TGCGCCAGCAGCGAGGGTACAACTAATGAAAAACTGTTTTTT.

This clone was seen only once. V gene TRBV6-5 combines with J gene TRBJ1-6; weak D call: TRBD1 (6 bases). Germline V gene data show CDR1 as MNHEY and CDR2 as SVGAGI. The CDR3 covers 13 residues. V lost 6 bases, J lost 6 bases, and 9 bases lay in between. The CDR3 spells CASRDRTNSPLHF. CDR3 in DNA: TGTGCCAGCAGGGACAGAACTAATTCACCCCTCCACTTT.

V gene TRBV5-1 combines with J gene TRBJ1-2; D uncertain. CDR3 size: 11 residues. Germline V gene sequence: CDR1 SGHRS, CDR2 YFSETQ. V was shortened by 5 bases and J by 12 bases, with 14 bases between the two germline ends. The CDR3 region is CASRNSGPHTF. The CDR3 DNA reads as TGCGCCAGCAGAAACAGCGGACCCCACACCTTC.

Of note for this clone: Germline and junction disagree at one end, which may indicate a read error. The rearrangement uses TRBV15 and TRBJ2-5, with 12 bases fitting TRBD2. The CDR3 is 17 amino acids. Germline V lookup: CDR1 LNHNV, CDR2 YYDKDF (reference sequence). CDR3 nucleotide sequence: TGTGCCACCAGCGGAGAGACTAGCGGGAGAATCGGGGAGACCCAGTACTTC. Its translation: CATSGETSGRIGETQYF.

The chain couples TRBV5-1 to TRBJ2-1; TRBD2 matches 8 bases. The CDR3 is 14 residues long. The V and J ends lost 3 bases and 8 bases, in that order; junction bases with no gene match: 7. Germline V gene data show CDR1 as SGHRS and CDR2 as YFSETQ. The chain's CDR3 is CASSSLAGHDEQFF. As DNA, the CDR3 is TGCGCCAGCAGCTCCTTAGCGGGACATGATGAGCAGTTCTTC. Using reference TRBV5-1 and TRBJ2-1 for the parts outside the CDR3, the full variable domain is KAGVTQTPRYLIKTRGQQVTLSCSPISGHRSVSWYQQTPGQGLQFLFEYFSETQRNKGNFPGRFSGRQFSNSRSEMNVSTLELGDSALYLCASSSLAGHDEQFFGPGTRLTVL.

Concerning this clone itself: Other DNA sequences of this sample code for an identical CDR3. The chain couples TRBV27 to TRBJ2-2, with 11 nucleotides matching TRBD2. The V and J ends lost 3 bases and 4 bases, in that order; junction bases with no gene match: 7. The V gene's germline CDR1 is MNHEY and CDR2 SMNVEV (reference sequence). The CDR3 spans 17 residues. CDR3 loop: CASSLLAGGPGTGELFF. CDR3 coding DNA: TGTGCCAGCAGTTTGTTAGCGGGGGGGCCGGGCACCGGGGAGCTGTTTTTT.

This chain uses TRBV19 with TRBJ1-6; 9 bases are a match to TRBD1. CDR1 is LNHDA, CDR2 SQIVND, per germline (reference sequence). V dropped 4 bases and J dropped 7; count of bases not matched to a gene: 5. There are 15 residues in the CDR3. This CDR3 reads CASSSRDRVNSPLHF. CDR3 bases: TGTGCCAGTAGTAGCCGGGACAGGGTAAATTCACCCCTCCACTTT.

With respect to this clone: In the same sample, other DNA sequences code for this CDR3. CDR3 residues: CASSQEGAEQYF. CDR3 in DNA: TGTGCCAGCAGCCAAGAGGGGGCGGAGCAGTACTTC. The chain combines TRBV3-1 (or the pseudogene TRBV3-2) with TRBJ2-7, with D maybe TRBD1 (6 bases). The ends were cut back, 0 bases at V and 7 bases at J, with 7 bases in the middle. This CDR3 has 12 amino acids. Germline loops: CDR1 LGHDT, CDR2 YNNKEL (reference sequence).

J is TRBJ2-1 and V is TRBV4-1, with 9 bases fitting TRBD2. The CDR3 consists of 18 residues. Trimming removed 0 bases from V and 3 bases from J; junction bases left unmatched: 9. Germline CDR1 MGHRA, CDR2 YSYEKL. This chain's CDR3 is CASSQDTGTSLLYNEQFF. The CDR3 DNA reads TGCGCCAGCAGCCAAGATACAGGGACTAGCCTACTCTACAATGAGCAGTTCTTC.

This rearrangement joins TRBV29-1 to TRBJ2-1; TRBD1 is a possible D gene (6 bases). This CDR3 has 13 residues. Germline V CDR1 and CDR2: SQVTM, ANQGSEA. The CDR3: CSAGQSLYNEQFF. As DNA, the CDR3 is TGCAGTGCCGGACAGAGCTTATACAATGAGCAGTTCTTC.

The chain recombines TRBV7-3 with TRBJ2-3; D is possibly TRBD2 (5 bases). This CDR3 contains 13 residues. V was cut by 5 bases and J by 10 bases, with 16 bases left in between. CDR1 is SGHTA and CDR2 is FQGTGA in the germline V gene. In nucleotides, the CDR3 is TGTGCCAGCAGCCCCTCCCCACTAGTCCCGCAGTATTTT. It specifies CASSPSPLVPQYF.

Notes on this clone: The junction departs from germline at one end; a sequencing error may be responsible. The gene calls are TRBV25-1 and TRBJ2-2; 8 bases line up with TRBD1. This CDR3 region has 17 residues. Germline V CDR1 and CDR2: MGHDK, SYGVNS. CDR3 DNA: TGTGCCGGCAGTGAGACCAGGGGTCAGGGGGCTGACGGGGAGCTGTTTTTT. Translating gives CAGSETRGQGADGELFF.

This chain connects TRBV27 to TRBJ2-7; weak D call: TRBD2 (5 bases). This CDR3 contains 15 residues. Germline CDR1 MNHEY, CDR2 SMNVEV (reference sequence). V was cut by 10 bases and J by 0 bases, with 19 bases left in between. CDR3 sequence (DNA): TGTGCCACCCAACCCACCGCGGGTTCCTCCTACGAGCAGTACTTC. This codes for CATQPTAGSSYEQYF.

The rearrangement joins TRBV4-2 to TRBJ2-5, with 10 nucleotides matching TRBD2. Unmatched junction bases numbered 12, after V lost 3 bases and J lost 5 bases. The CDR3 length is 17 residues. Germline V gives CDR1 LGHNA, CDR2 YNFKEQ. CDR3 residues: CASSQRGSSGGLETQYF. As DNA, the CDR3 is TGTGCCAGCAGCCAGCGAGGGAGTAGCGGGGGGCTTGAGACCCAGTACTTC.

This chain connects TRBV7-8 to TRBJ2-7, with a tentative D call TRBD1 (6 bases). The germline V and J ends were trimmed by 1 base and 7 bases, with 14 bases remaining between them. The germline V gene has CDR1 SGHVS and CDR2 FQNEAQ. The CDR3 is made up of 14 amino acids. CDR3 sequence: CASSLVSRGGEQYF. CDR3 nucleotide sequence: TGTGCCAGCAGCTTAGTATCCAGAGGGGGTGAGCAGTACTTC.

The J gene is TRBJ2-1, the V gene TRBV19; D is perhaps TRBD2 (6 bases). The V end lost 4 bases, the J end lost 5 bases, and 12 bases lay between the germline ends. This CDR3 spans 14 amino acids. Germline CDR1 reads LNHDA; CDR2 reads SQIVND (reference sequence). The CDR3 is CASSTGLTDNEQFF. The CDR3 nucleotides read TGTGCCAGTAGTACGGGACTCACCGACAATGAGCAGTTCTTC.

The chain is built from TRBV19 and TRBJ1-3, with D perhaps matching TRBD1 (5 bases). The V end lost 9 bases, the J end lost 4 bases, and 19 bases lay between the germline ends. This CDR3 has 15 amino acids. Germline V gene sequence: CDR1 LNHDA, CDR2 SQIVND (reference sequence). CDR3 protein: CASWIGAGNGNTIYF. CDR3 DNA sequence: TGTGCCAGCTGGATCGGGGCGGGGAACGGAAACACCATATATTTT. Together with reference TRBV19 and TRBJ1-3, the CDR3 gives the full variable domain: DGGITQSPKYLFRKEGQNVTLSCEQNLNHDAMYWYRQDPGQGLRLIYYSQIVNDFQKGDIAEGYSVSREKKESFPLTVTSAQKNPTAFYLCASWIGAGNGNTIYFGEGSWLTVV.

The gene calls are TRBV11-3 and TRBJ1-1, with D unclear. This CDR3 is 14 amino acids long. Germline CDR1 SGHNT, CDR2 YENEEA. V lost 3 bases, J lost 4 bases, and 12 bases lay in between. CDR3 residues: CASSFRPRGTEAFF. Here the CDR3 DNA reads TGTGCCAGCAGCTTCCGTCCCCGAGGCACTGAAGCTTTCTTT.

This clone was seen a single time. The genes are TRBV30 and TRBJ1-4; TRBD1 aligns across 8 bases. This CDR3 region has 14 residues. The V segment lost 2 bases and the J segment 4 bases; nucleotides outside the gene matches: 3. Germline V gene data show CDR1 as GTSNPN and CDR2 as SVGIG (reference sequence). The CDR3 DNA reads TGTGCCTGGAGTAGAGACAGGGGTAATGAAAAACTGTTTTTT. It codes for CAWSRDRGNEKLFF.

The V call is TRBV5-6, the J call TRBJ1-4, with D uncertain. Germline values: CDR1 SGHDT, CDR2 YYEEEE. This CDR3 is 16 amino acids long. Trimming pared 2 bases from V and 1 base from J, leaving 12 bases between. In DNA form, the CDR3 reads TGTGCCAGCAGCTTTATGCCCACAAGAACTAATGAAAAACTGTTTTTT. Amino acid sequence: CASSFMPTRTNEKLFF.

This clone appeared a single time. CDR3 sequence: CASSSSSARSGNTIYF. CDR3 DNA: TGTGCCAGCAGTTCCTCGAGCGCCCGCTCTGGAAACACCATATATTTT. J is TRBJ1-3 and V is TRBV6-4, with D unclear. V lost 5 bases and J 0 bases, leaving 14 bases between the germline ends. The CDR3 has 16 amino acids. The germline CDR1 and CDR2 sequences are MRHNA and SNTAGT.